The 32 T cell receptor beta chains below come from one sample, sequenced in a study of T cell responses to AZD1222 COVID-19 vaccine. The repertoire was sequenced with immunoSEQ multiplex PCR; TCRdb's copy has only in-frame clones and lacks some. Of 150,000 to 200,000 clones in the sample, 85% to 95% were seen once. This specimen consisted of peripheral blood, obtained 28 days after the second AZD1222 dose. The source of these receptors is an adult who received the AZD1222 COVID-19 vaccine.

V and J are TRBV6-5 and TRBJ2-7; TRBD2 matches 9 bases. V dropped 6 bases and J dropped 6; count of bases not matched to a gene: 12. The CDR3 contains 15 residues. Germline V gene lookup returns CDR1 MNHEY and CDR2 SVGAGI. The DNA of the CDR3 is TGTGCCAGCAGACCCGGGGCTAGCGGGGTCTTCGAGCAGTACTTC. Encoded protein: CASRPGASGVFEQYF.

The CDR3 region has the DNA TGTGCCAGTAGTCCCGGGACTAGCGACTACAATGAGCAGTTCTTC. Translating it yields CASSPGTSDYNEQFF. The rearrangement joins TRBV19 to TRBJ2-1, with 10 bases lining up with TRBD2. Germline V CDR1 and CDR2: LNHDA, SQIVND (reference sequence). V lost 5 bases, J lost 3 bases, and 4 bases stayed unmatched. There are 15 residues in the CDR3.

This sequence joins TRBV4-3 and TRBJ1-4; D unclear. The CDR3 contains 14 residues. CDR1 LGHNA and CDR2 YSLEER come from the germline V gene. The V and J ends lost 1 base and 8 bases respectively, with 11 bases between them. The CDR3 sequence is CASSQGGGGEKLFF. The CDR3 bases are TGCGCCAGCAGCCAAGGGGGAGGAGGAGAAAAACTGTTTTTT.

V is TRBV19 and J is TRBJ1-2; possible D gene TRBD1, 6 bases. The CDR3 has 14 amino acids. The V gene lost 9 bases and the J gene lost 4 bases, with 18 bases spanning the gap. Germline V lookup: CDR1 LNHDA, CDR2 SQIVND (reference sequence). The CDR3 nucleotides read TGTGCCAGCCAGGCAGGGCAGGGGCTCTATGGCTACACCTTC. It codes for CASQAGQGLYGYTF.

This sequence joins TRBV21-1 and TRBJ1-2; TRBD1 reflects the table's D call only, with no check against the DNA. TRBV21-1 is termed a pseudogene. The length of the CDR3 is 13 residues. The CDR3 spells CASSCRDRELPTF. In DNA, the CDR3 is TGTGCCAGCAGCTGCCGGGACAGAGAATTGCCTACATTC.

Remarks on this clone: Other DNA sequences of this sample code for an identical CDR3. The chain carries TRBV15 and TRBJ2-3; possible D gene TRBD1, 6 bases. The germline CDR1 and CDR2 sequences are LNHNV and YYDKDF (reference sequence). CDR3 length equals 14 residues. Trimming cost V 0 bases and J 3 bases, with 7 bases left between them. The CDR3 DNA reads as TGTGCCACCAGCAGAGACAGGGGTACAGATACGCAGTATTTT. Its protein product is CATSRDRGTDTQYF.

This clone was picked up one time. This chain connects TRBV6-5 to TRBJ2-3, with 11 positions matching TRBD2. Per germline, CDR1 MNHEY and CDR2 SVGAGI. There are 16 residues in the CDR3. The ends lost 2 bases at V and 3 bases at J; junction bases unmatched: 4. This CDR3 reads CASSYGPSGGTDTQYF. The CDR3 DNA is TGTGCCAGCAGTTACGGGCCTAGCGGGGGGACAGATACGCAGTATTTT.

V is TRBV30 and J is TRBJ2-3; 8 nucleotides align to TRBD2. The CDR3 length is 14 residues. Trimming removed 7 bases from V and 4 bases from J; junction bases left unmatched: 10. From germline, CDR1 is GTSNPN and CDR2 SVGIG (reference sequence). The CDR3 here is CAFYREGRADTQYF. CDR3 nucleotide sequence: TGTGCCTTCTACCGGGAGGGCCGCGCAGATACGCAGTATTTT.

The chain uses TRBV30 and TRBJ1-1, with 7 bases aligning to TRBD1. Trimming removed 5 bases from V and 5 bases from J; junction bases left unmatched: 5. Germline lookup yields CDR1 GTSNPN and CDR2 SVGIG (reference sequence). There are 12 residues in the CDR3. As DNA, the CDR3 is TGTGCCTGGGGACAGGTTCTGACTGAAGCTTTCTTT. Translated: CAWGQVLTEAFF.

This rearrangement joins TRBV19 to TRBJ2-5; possibly TRBD1 for D (5 bases). The CDR3 totals 15 residues. V lost 5 bases and J 5 bases, leaving 18 bases between the germline ends. Germline CDR1 is LNHDA and CDR2 is SQIVND (reference sequence). In DNA form, the CDR3 reads TGTGCCAGTAGTTCTCGACAGACCGGTCGGGAGACCCAGTACTTC. Translating it yields CASSSRQTGRETQYF.

The chain uses TRBV30 and TRBJ2-1; D perhaps matches TRBD2 (6 bases). This CDR3 is built from 15 residues. V gave up 0 bases and J gave up 7 bases, with 16 bases separating them. The V gene's germline CDR1 is GTSNPN and CDR2 SVGIG (reference sequence). The CDR3 sequence is CAWSVTRAGGNEQFF. The CDR3, as DNA: TGTGCCTGGAGTGTAACGAGGGCCGGGGGAAATGAGCAGTTCTTC.

For the CDR3, the DNA is TGTGCCATCAGTGAGTCAAACCCTGGAAACATTCAGTACTTC. This gives the protein CAISESNPGNIQYF. The V and J genes are TRBV10-3 and TRBJ2-4, with unresolved D. Trimming pared 0 bases from V and 6 bases from J, leaving 9 bases between. The CDR3 is 14 amino acids. Germline CDR1 is ENHRY and CDR2 is SYGVKD.

The V gene is TRBV18, the J gene TRBJ1-5; D remains unclear. CDR3 length: 13 amino acids. Germline CDR1 KGHSH, CDR2 LQKENI. The V and J ends lost 2 bases and 5 bases respectively, with 7 bases between them. For the CDR3, the DNA is TGTGCCAGCTCACCATCAGTAGATCAGCCCCAGCATTTT. This sequence encodes CASSPSVDQPQHF.

The chain combines TRBV7-9 with TRBJ2-5; unclear D gene. From germline, CDR1 is SEHNR and CDR2 FQNEAQ (reference sequence). The CDR3 has 14 residues. Trimming removed 2 bases from V and 4 bases from J, with 11 bases in between. CDR3 sequence (DNA): TGTGCCAGCAGCTTATCTTCAGCTGGAGAGACCCAGTACTTC. As protein: CASSLSSAGETQYF.

As to this clone: At the DNA level, this CDR3 is encoded by other sequences in the same sample as well. The gene calls are TRBV12-3 or TRBV12-4 and TRBJ1-1; tentatively, D is TRBD1 (5 bases). V was clipped by 3 bases and J by 0 bases, with 5 bases between them. The CDR3 totals 13 residues. The CDR3, as DNA: TGTGCCAGCAGTTTGGGGCTGAACACTGAAGCTTTCTTT. This codes for CASSLGLNTEAFF.

The chain has TRBV7-7 and TRBJ1-3; D possibly corresponds to TRBD1 (5 bases). CDR1 and CDR2 (germline): SSHAT, FNYEAQ (reference sequence). V was shortened by 4 bases and J by 2 bases, with 12 bases between the two germline ends. The CDR3 has 15 amino acids. The CDR3 region is CASSSQGGPGNTIYF. CDR3 bases: TGTGCCAGCAGCTCTCAGGGAGGACCTGGAAACACCATATATTTT.

The chain uses TRBV5-5 and TRBJ2-7; unclear D gene. This CDR3 has 14 amino acids. V was pared by 0 bases and J by 2 bases, with 9 bases between. From germline, CDR1 is SGHKS and CDR2 YYEKEE (reference sequence). CDR3 sequence (DNA): TGTGCCAGCAGCTTGGCAGTTTCCACCTACGAGCAGTACTTC. Protein: CASSLAVSTYEQYF. Full variable domain (remainder filled in from reference TRBV5-5 and TRBJ2-7): DAGVTQSPTHLIKTRGQQVTLRCSPISGHKSVSWYQQVLGQGPQFIFQYYEKEERGRGNFPDRFSARQFPNYSSELNVNALLLGDSALYLCASSLAVSTYEQYFGPGTRLTVT.

This clone has a single count. The V call is TRBV5-4, the J call TRBJ1-6, with D perhaps TRBD1 (5 bases). The V and J ends lost 0 bases and 0 bases respectively, with 13 bases between them. Germline values: CDR1 SGHNT, CDR2 YYREEE (reference sequence). The CDR3 consists of 18 residues. The CDR3 DNA is TGTGCCAGCAGCTTGGATCGGGGCCGCAGCTCCTATAATTCACCCCTCCACTTT. This gives the protein CASSLDRGRSSYNSPLHF. The entire variable domain, with the rest obtained from reference TRBV5-4 and TRBJ1-6, is as follows: ETGVTQSPTHLIKTRGQQVTLRCSSQSGHNTVSWYQQALGQGPQFIFQYYREEENGRGNFPPRFSGLQFPNYSSELNVNALELDDSALYLCASSLDRGRSSYNSPLHFGNGTRLTVT.

The chain uses TRBV5-4 and TRBJ2-3, with no clear D. Trimming cost V 1 base and J 2 bases, with 14 bases left between them. Germline V gives CDR1 SGHNT, CDR2 YYREEE (reference sequence). The CDR3 has 16 residues. The CDR3 DNA reads TGTGCCAGCAGCTTGTTTGGTGGCGAGCCCACAGATACGCAGTATTTT. Encoded protein: CASSLFGGEPTDTQYF.

The V call is TRBV21-1, the J call TRBJ2-3; the table's D call of TRBD2 was not tested on the DNA. TRBV21-1 is assigned pseudogene status. CDR3 length: 18 residues. The CDR3 DNA reads as TGTGCCAGCAGCCACTCGGGCCGTACGGGAGGGGGGGCAGATACGCAGTATTTT. It yields the protein CASSHSGRTGGGADTQYF.

The chain uses TRBV12-3 or TRBV12-4 and TRBJ2-7; either TRBD1 or TRBD2 may supply D (5 bases each). This CDR3 contains 12 residues. The V gene lost 6 bases and the J gene lost 2 bases, with 8 bases spanning the gap. The chain's CDR3 is CASRGTAYEQYF. The CDR3 DNA reads as TGTGCCAGCAGGGGGACCGCCTACGAGCAGTACTTC.

The chain joins TRBV21-1 to TRBJ2-2. TRBV21-1 is annotated as a pseudogene. The CDR3 covers 14 residues. The CDR3 DNA follows: TGTGCCAGCAGCCGAGGGCAGGGCACCGGGGAGCTGTTTTTT. Its protein is CASSRGQGTGELFF.

This CDR3 reads CASRLTPLNTEAFF. The CDR3 coding sequence is TGTGCCAGCAGACTGACCCCCCTTAACACTGAAGCTTTCTTT. This chain connects TRBV27 to TRBJ1-1, with no clear D. Trimming pared 6 bases from V and 2 bases from J, leaving 13 bases between. CDR3 size: 14 residues. Germline CDR1 and CDR2: MNHEY and SMNVEV (reference sequence).

This chain joins TRBV25-1 and TRBJ2-7, with D hard to call. Germline lookup yields CDR1 MGHDK and CDR2 SYGVNS. The CDR3 contains 13 residues. Trimming pared 3 bases from V and 2 bases from J, leaving 8 bases between. CDR3 in amino acids: CASSDTRTYEQYF. The CDR3 nucleotides read TGTGCCAGCAGTGACACTCGAACCTACGAGCAGTACTTC.

The genes are TRBV5-8 and TRBJ1-2; D not resolved. V lost 0 bases and J lost 7, with 7 bases in between. The CDR3 has 12 amino acids. Germline assignment: CDR1 SGHTS and CDR2 YDEGEE. CDR3 sequence reads: CASSLDKRGYTF. The DNA of the CDR3 is TGTGCCAGCAGCTTGGATAAGCGTGGCTACACCTTC.

The V call is TRBV9, the J call TRBJ1-5; TRBD1 might be the D (6 bases). Germline CDR1 reads SGDLS; CDR2 reads YYNGEE. This CDR3 is built from 20 residues. V gave up 4 bases and J gave up 7 bases, with 33 bases separating them. The CDR3 DNA reads TGTGCCAGCAGCACGCATTTTTCCGGGACAAGCCCATTCACGAGGCAGCCCCAGCATTTT. It encodes CASSTHFSGTSPFTRQPQHF.

The V and J genes are TRBV28 and TRBJ1-6, with a possible D match to TRBD1 (6 bases). Trimming removed 5 bases at V and 3 bases at J, with 20 bases between. CDR1 and CDR2 from the germline V gene are MDHEN and SYDVKM. This CDR3 has 18 residues. The CDR3: CASSDGHDRNLYNSPLHF. CDR3 coding DNA: TGTGCCAGCAGTGATGGGCATGACAGGAACCTCTATAATTCACCCCTCCACTTT.

The chain recombines TRBV2 with TRBJ2-1; D is possibly TRBD1 or TRBD2 (5 bases each). There are 14 residues in the CDR3. Trimming shortened V by 6 bases and J by 9 bases, and 18 bases separated the two germline ends. The germline V gene has CDR1 SNHLY and CDR2 FYNNEI. The CDR3 region has the DNA TGTGCCAGCAGGGACGGGACCGCTTATAGTGAGCAGTTCTTC. As protein: CASRDGTAYSEQFF.

The V and J genes are TRBV13 and TRBJ2-3, with TRBD2 matching over 9 bases. The V segment lost 2 bases and the J segment 1 base; nucleotides outside the gene matches: 13. Germline CDR1 PRHDT, CDR2 FYEKMQ (reference sequence). This CDR3 spans 19 amino acids. Written as DNA, the CDR3 is TGTGCCAGCAGCTTAACCACTCTCGCGGGGGGGCCTGGCACAGATACGCAGTATTTT. This codes for CASSLTTLAGGPGTDTQYF.

J is TRBJ2-5 and V is TRBV6-6, with D unclear. Germline CDR1 is MNHNY and CDR2 is SVGAGI (reference sequence). Trimming removed 3 bases at V and 5 bases at J, with 4 bases between. CDR3 length: 11 amino acids. For the CDR3, the DNA is TGTGCCAGCAGTTATTCGGAGACCCAGTACTTC. Encoded protein: CASSYSETQYF.

This chain joins TRBV19 and TRBJ1-5; 7 bases align to TRBD1. Germline V lookup: CDR1 LNHDA, CDR2 SQIVND (reference sequence). The CDR3 spans 17 residues. V trimming: 6 bases; J trimming: 2 bases; junction bases outside the gene matches: 13. The DNA for the CDR3 is TGTGCCAGTAGCAGAATCCAGGGAGGGGGCGGCAATCAGCCCCAGCATTTT. Residues: CASSRIQGGGGNQPQHF. The complete variable domain, with remaining parts taken from reference TRBV19 and TRBJ1-5, reads DGGITQSPKYLFRKEGQNVTLSCEQNLNHDAMYWYRQDPGQGLRLIYYSQIVNDFQKGDIAEGYSVSREKKESFPLTVTSAQKNPTAFYLCASSRIQGGGGNQPQHFGDGTRLSIL.

The CDR3 DNA sequence: TGTGCCATCAGTGATCTTCTGGGGAACACTGAAGCTTTCTTT. It encodes CAISDLLGNTEAFF. The chain is built from TRBV10-3 and TRBJ1-1; D gene uncertain. CDR1 is ENHRY and CDR2 is SYGVKD in the germline V gene. Between the trimmed V and J ends, which lost 3 bases and 1 base, there was a span of 9 bases. This CDR3 region has 14 residues.